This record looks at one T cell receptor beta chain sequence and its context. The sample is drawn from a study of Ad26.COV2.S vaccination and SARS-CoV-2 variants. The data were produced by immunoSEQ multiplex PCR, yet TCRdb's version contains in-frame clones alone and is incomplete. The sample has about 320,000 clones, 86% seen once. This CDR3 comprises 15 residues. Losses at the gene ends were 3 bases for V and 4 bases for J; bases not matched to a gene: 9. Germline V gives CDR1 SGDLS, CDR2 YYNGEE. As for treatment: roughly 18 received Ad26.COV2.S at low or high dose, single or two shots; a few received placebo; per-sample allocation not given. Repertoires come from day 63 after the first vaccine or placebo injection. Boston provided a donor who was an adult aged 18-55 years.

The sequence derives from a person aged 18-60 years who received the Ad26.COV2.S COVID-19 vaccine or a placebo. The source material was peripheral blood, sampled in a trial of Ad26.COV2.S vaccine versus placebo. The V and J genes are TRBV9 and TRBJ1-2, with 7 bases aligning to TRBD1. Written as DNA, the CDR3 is TGTGCCAGCAGCGCCCGACAGGGCCAGGGCTATGGCTACACCTTC. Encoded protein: CASSARQGQGYGYTF.